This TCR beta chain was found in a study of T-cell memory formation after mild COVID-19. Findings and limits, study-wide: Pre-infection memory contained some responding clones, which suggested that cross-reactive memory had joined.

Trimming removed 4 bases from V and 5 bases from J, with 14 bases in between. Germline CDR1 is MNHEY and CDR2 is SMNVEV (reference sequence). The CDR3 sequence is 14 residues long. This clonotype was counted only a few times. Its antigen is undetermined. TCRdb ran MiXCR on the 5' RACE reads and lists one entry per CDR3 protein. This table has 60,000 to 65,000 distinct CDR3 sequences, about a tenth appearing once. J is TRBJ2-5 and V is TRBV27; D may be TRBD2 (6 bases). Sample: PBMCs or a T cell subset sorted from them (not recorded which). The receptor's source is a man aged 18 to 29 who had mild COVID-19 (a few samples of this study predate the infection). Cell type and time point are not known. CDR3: CASSYGGSSETQYF. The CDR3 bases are TGTGCCAGCAGTTATGGGGGGTCCTCGGAGACCCAGTACTTC.